Listed below are T cell receptor beta chains from one sample, sequenced in a study of CD8+ T cells in alopecia areata. Assay used: immunoSEQ multiplex PCR; TCRdb lists only in-frame clones, some missing. The profile shows about 210,000 clones, 64% of them singletons. Material: CD4+ T cells sorted from blood, obtained at week 4, from a patient treated with tofacitinib. The receptors were gathered from a human donor with alopecia areata. Each CDR3 is given with its conserved first and last residue. The D gene is left open where the match is weak. A clone size is listed for some rows: how often the clone was seen (once, few, many), or a class if it is expanded.

j_call v_call clone_size d_call cdr3_nt cdr3_aa
TRBJ1-1 TRBV14 . . TGTGCCAGCAGCCAAGACCGTATGGGCGGTGAAGCTTTCTTT CASSQDRMGGEAFF
TRBJ2-5 TRBV6-5 . TRBD1 TGTGCCAGCAGTTACGGCGGCAGGGGGCTGGGGGAGACCCAGTACTTC CASSYGGRGLGETQYF
TRBJ1-1 TRBV5-4 . . TGTGCCGTTAGAGGCGGAACTGAAGCTTTCTTT CAVRGGTEAFF
TRBJ2-5 TRBV27 . . TGTGCCAGCAGTTTAAGCAGGGGAGAGACCCAGTACTTC CASSLSRGETQYF
TRBJ1-2 TRBV10-3 . . TGTGCCATCAGGGGGGACACGGGAGTTCATGGCTACACCTTC CAIRGDTGVHGYTF
TRBJ2-5 TRBV29-1 . . TGCAGCGTTCTTGACAGCCCACTACAAGAGACCCAGTACTTC CSVLDSPLQETQYF
TRBJ2-7 TRBV29-1 few TRBD1 TGCAGCGTTGAACTCTACTCGGACAGGGTGAGGTCCTACGAGCAGTACTTC CSVELYSDRVRSYEQYF
TRBJ1-6 TRBV27 . . TGTGCCAGCAGTTCTCGACTCTTAGGGGGTTCACCCCTCCACTTT CASSSRLLGGSPLHF
TRBJ1-3 TRBV6-5 . TRBD1 TGTGCCAGCAGTTACGGGACAGGGATTGGAAACACCATATATTTT CASSYGTGIGNTIYF
TRBJ1-4 TRBV4-2 . . TGTGCCAGCGCACCACGTAGATCCCCAACTAATGAAAAACTGTTTTTT CASAPRRSPTNEKLFF
TRBJ2-3 TRBV29-1 . TRBD1 TGCAGCGTGGACAGGGGAGCAGATACGCAGTATTTT CSVDRGADTQYF
TRBJ1-2 TRBV30 . TRBD1 TGTGCCTGGAGTGGCGACAGGGGTAGCTATGGCTACACCTTC CAWSGDRGSYGYTF
TRBJ1-2 TRBV6-1 . TRBD1 TGTGCCAGCAGACACGGACAGGGAGTAGGGTATGGCTACACCTTC CASRHGQGVGYGYTF
TRBJ2-5 TRBV13 few TRBD1 TGTGCCAGCAGCCACGACAGGGGGGAGACCCAGTACTTC CASSHDRGETQYF
TRBJ1-4 TRBV5-1 . TRBD1 TGCGCCAGCAGGGGACAGGGGGCTCCTAATGAAAAACTGTTTTTT CASRGQGAPNEKLFF
TRBJ2-3 TRBV29-1 . TRBD1 TGCAGCGTTGTCTCCACAGGGGCGACAGATACGCAGTATTTT CSVVSTGATDTQYF
TRBJ2-3 TRBV19 . TRBD1 TGTGCCAGTAGTATCCTGTCCGACAGGGAACGGACGCAGTATTTT CASSILSDRERTQYF
TRBJ2-7 TRBV10-3 . TRBD1 TGTGCCATCAGAGCAGACAGGGGTACCTACGAGCAGTACTTC CAIRADRGTYEQYF
TRBJ1-1 TRBV29-1 few . TGCAGCGGCCGGGGTGTGAACACTGAAGCTTTCTTT CSGRGVNTEAFF
TRBJ1-2 TRBV2 . . TGTGCCAGCAGTGGAGAGGGGTATGGCTACACCTTC CASSGEGYGYTF
TRBJ2-5 TRBV21-1 . . TGTGCTCGAGGGCGGGGGGACATCGGGACCCAGTACTTC CARGRGDIGTQYF
TRBJ1-6 TRBV4-2 few TRBD1 TGTGCCAGCAGCCAACAGACAGGGGATAATTCACCCCTCCACTTT CASSQQTGDNSPLHF
TRBJ2-7 TRBV18 few TRBD1 TGTGCCAGCTCACCACCAGGGGACAGGGACTACGAGCAGTACTTC CASSPPGDRDYEQYF
TRBJ1-2 TRBV15 . TRBD1 TGTGCCACCAGCGGGGGACAGGGGAACTATGGCTACACCTTC CATSGGQGNYGYTF
TRBJ2-3 TRBV4-1 . . TGCGCCAGCAGCCAAGATAGTTTCGTGCGCGATTTT CASSQDSFVRDF
TRBJ2-7 TRBV11-3 . TRBD1 TGTGCCAGCAGCTTAGATACGGGACAGGGGTACGAGCAGTACTTC CASSLDTGQGYEQYF
TRBJ2-7 TRBV30 . TRBD1 TGTGCCTGGAATAAGGGCGACAGGGGGTACGAGCAGTACTTC CAWNKGDRGYEQYF
TRBJ2-5 TRBV19 . . TGTGCCAGTAGTCGCGATCCCATCAGGACCCAGTACTTC CASSRDPIRTQYF
TRBJ1-5 TRBV7-2 few TRBD1 TGTGCCAGCAGCTTAGGGACAGGGGAGGCTCAGCCCCAGCATTTT CASSLGTGEAQPQHF
TRBJ1-2 TRBV18 . TRBD1 TGTGCCAGCTCACCGGACAGGGATGGCTACACCTTC CASSPDRDGYTF
TRBJ2-6 TRBV5-6 . . TGTGCCAGCAGCTTGCTTCGCCTGAGCTCTGGGGCCAACGTCCTGACTTTC CASSLLRLSSGANVLTF
TRBJ2-1 TRBV12-5 . TRBD2 TGTGCTAGTGGTTTGGTGACTAGCGGGGGGCTGGATCTCTCCTACAATGAGCAGTTCTTC CASGLVTSGGLDLSYNEQFF
TRBJ1-2 TRBV27 . . TGTGCCAGCAGTTTACGTTTCGGGGGGGCTTCTGGCTACACCTTC CASSLRFGGASGYTF
TRBJ2-5 TRBV20-1 . . TGCAGTCTAGAGTATCCCCAGTACTTC CSLEYPQYF
TRBJ1-2 TRBV29-1 . . TGCAGCGTTCTCGGCGGATCTAACTATGGCTACACCTTC CSVLGGSNYGYTF
TRBJ2-3 TRBV27 . . TGTGCCAGCAGTCCCCGGGGGACAGATACGCAGTATTTT CASSPRGTDTQYF
TRBJ2-1 TRBV29-1 . . TGCAGCGTTCTCGATCCCTTCTACAATGAGCAGTTCTTC CSVLDPFYNEQFF
TRBJ1-2 TRBV28 . . TGTGCCAGCAGTTTAACGGCCTATGGCTACACCTTC CASSLTAYGYTF
TRBJ1-1 TRBV29-1 . . TGCAGCGTCCGTGGACACCCGAACACTGAAGCTTTCTTT CSVRGHPNTEAFF
TRBJ2-7 TRBV18 . . TGTGCCAGCTCAGAAAGCGACAGTTCCTTAAGGCAGTACTTC CASSESDSSLRQYF
TRBJ2-5 TRBV7-2 few TRBD1 TGTGCCAGCAGCCTGGGACAGGGGTACCAAGAGACCCAGTACTTC CASSLGQGYQETQYF
TRBJ2-7 TRBV5-6 . . TGTGCCAGCAGCCCATGGCCCTCCTACGAGCAGTACTTC CASSPWPSYEQYF
TRBJ1-6 TRBV30 . . TGTGCCTGGAGTGGGGGAGGAACCCTCCACTTT CAWSGGGTLHF
TRBJ1-5 TRBV23-1 . . TGCGCCAGCAGGTGGATGCGGTTGCCCCAGCATTTT CASRWMRLPQHF
TRBJ1-2 TRBV6-5 . TRBD1 TGTGCCAGCAGGGTACAGGGGAGGCATGGCTACACCTTC CASRVQGRHGYTF
TRBJ1-2 TRBV27 . . TGTGCCAGCAGTTCCCCAGTAGGGTATGGCTACACCTTC CASSSPVGYGYTF
TRBJ1-6 TRBV29-1 . TRBD1 TGCAGCGTGACAGGGAGTTCACCCCTCCACTTT CSVTGSSPLHF
TRBJ2-3 TRBV29-1 . . TGCAGCGTTGTCCCTAGCACAGATACGCAGTATTTT CSVVPSTDTQYF
TRBJ2-3 TRBV30 . . TGTGCCTGGAGTAGGCGGGGAGATACGCAGTATTTT CAWSRRGDTQYF
TRBJ1-6 TRBV27 few . TGTGCCAGCAGTTTTTGGGGTTCACCCCTCCACTTT CASSFWGSPLHF
TRBJ2-5 TRBV5-1 few . TGCGCCAGCAGCTTGGTGGCGGGGGCCCAAGAGACCCAGTACTTC CASSLVAGAQETQYF
TRBJ1-6 TRBV2 . TRBD1 TGTGCCAGCAGAATGGACAGGGGGCCAACACCCCTCCACTTT CASRMDRGPTPLHF
TRBJ1-2 TRBV29-1 . . TGCAGCACGGACGGGACTTCCACCTTC CSTDGTSTF
TRBJ2-7 TRBV30 . TRBD1 TGTGCCACCTCCCGGGACAGCTCCTACGAGCAGTACTTC CATSRDSSYEQYF
TRBJ1-4 TRBV7-2 once . TGTGCCAGCAGAATTGGGGCCAATGAAAAACTGTTTTTT CASRIGANEKLFF
TRBJ1-6 TRBV18 . . TGTGCCAGCTCAGAGGGGCAGGATAATTCACCCCTCCACTTT CASSEGQDNSPLHF
TRBJ1-1 TRBV29-1 once . TGCAGCGTTGAGTCGGGGGGCTCGTTAAACACTGAAGCTTTCTTT CSVESGGSLNTEAFF
TRBJ1-4 TRBV30 . . TGTGCCTGGAGTGTGTCGGGAAAACTGTTTTTT CAWSVSGKLFF